The next 32 T cell receptor beta chains were all read from a single sample in a study of blood T cell repertoires in COVID-19. Only in-frame clones appear in the TCRdb table, and some are missing; sequencing was by immunoSEQ multiplex PCR. The sample lists 55,000 to 75,000 clones, around 79% occurring once. Sequenced input: peripheral blood. The receptors stem from a man between 60 and 75 years old with acute or convalescent COVID-19.

This clone was found a few times. The rearrangement links TRBV29-1 to TRBJ1-1, with unresolved D. Germline lookup yields CDR1 SQVTM and CDR2 ANQGSEA. There are 12 residues in the CDR3. Trimming took 3 bases from V and 4 from J, leaving 9 bases between them. The CDR3 sequence is CSVDGEGTEAFF. The CDR3, as DNA: TGCAGCGTTGACGGGGAGGGCACTGAAGCTTTCTTT.

The rearrangement links TRBV24-1 to TRBJ1-4; 8 positions agree with TRBD1. The CDR3 loop spans 11 amino acids. J gave up 8 bases and V 9 bases, and 1 base lay outside the gene matches. Germline-derived CDR1 and CDR2 are KGHDR and SFDVKD. The CDR3 bases are TGTGCCACCGGGACAGGAGAAAAACTGTTTTTT. Protein product: CATGTGEKLFF.

This clone was counted a few times. V and J are TRBV7-9 and TRBJ1-4; 10 positions match TRBD1. CDR1 SEHNR and CDR2 FQNEAQ come from the germline V gene (reference sequence). Trimming at V came to 5 bases and at J to 8 bases, leaving 5 bases not matched to a gene. CDR3 length: 14 residues. The CDR3 protein is CASSPTGGGEKLFF. For the CDR3, the DNA is TGTGCCAGCAGCCCGACAGGGGGCGGAGAAAAACTGTTTTTT.

The V and J genes are TRBV28 and TRBJ1-5, with a weak D call TRBD1 (5 bases). The CDR3 totals 11 residues. Germline V CDR1 and CDR2: MDHEN, SYDVKM. The ends were cut back, 4 bases at V and 9 bases at J, with 7 bases in the middle. DNA for the CDR3: TGTGCCAGCAGTTCCCAGGGGCCCCAGCATTTT. It codes for CASSSQGPQHF.

This sequence joins TRBV19 and TRBJ1-4, with 9 bases aligning to TRBD1. This CDR3 spans 15 amino acids. Germline V lookup: CDR1 LNHDA, CDR2 SQIVND (reference sequence). V was pared by 7 bases and J by 5 bases, with 8 bases of the junction left unmatched. In DNA form, the CDR3 reads TGTGCCAGTACCAACCCGGGACAGGGAAATGAAAAACTGTTTTTT. This translates into CASTNPGQGNEKLFF.

V and J are TRBV28 and TRBJ2-7, with 10 bases lining up with TRBD2. With V trimmed by 2 bases and J by 2 bases, 12 bases remained unmatched. The CDR3 consists of 18 residues. Germline CDR1 is MDHEN and CDR2 is SYDVKM. The CDR3 protein is CASSLEASGSGSPYEQYF. The CDR3, as DNA: TGTGCCAGCAGTTTAGAGGCTAGCGGGAGTGGTAGTCCCTACGAGCAGTACTTC.

The chain links TRBV7-9 to TRBJ1-1; D is undetermined. CDR1 is SEHNR, CDR2 FQNEAQ, per germline (reference sequence). CDR3 length equals 13 residues. V lost 5 bases to trimming and J lost 6 bases, with 13 bases between them. CDR3 coding DNA: TGTGCCAGCAGCGCTCACAATTTGGCTGAAGCTTTCTTT. Translation gives CASSAHNLAEAFF.

The chain joins TRBV7-7 to TRBJ1-3; TRBD1 matches 7 bases. Germline values: CDR1 SSHAT, CDR2 FNYEAQ (reference sequence). The V and J ends lost 4 bases and 0 bases, in that order; junction bases with no gene match: 3. The CDR3 is 15 amino acids. The chain's CDR3 is CASSSGTDSGNTIYF. CDR3 DNA sequence: TGTGCCAGCAGCTCGGGGACAGACTCTGGAAACACCATATATTTT.

The chain recombines TRBV24-1 with TRBJ2-3; TRBD1 agrees at 8 bases. J lost 2 bases, V lost 2 bases, and 8 bases had no gene match. CDR1 and CDR2 (germline): KGHDR, SFDVKD. The CDR3 is 17 residues long. The CDR3 reads CATSDWDTGGSTDTQYF. CDR3 in DNA: TGTGCCACCAGTGATTGGGACACAGGGGGATCCACAGATACGCAGTATTTT.

The CDR3 loop reads CASSFSGQGAGGYTF. The CDR3, as DNA: TGTGCCAGCAGCTTTTCGGGACAGGGGGCAGGTGGCTACACCTTC. The genes are TRBV5-6 and TRBJ1-2, with 12 bases aligning to TRBD1. Trimming at V came to 2 bases and at J to 7 bases, leaving 6 bases not matched to a gene. Germline loops: CDR1 SGHDT, CDR2 YYEEEE. CDR3 length: 15 residues. Together with reference TRBV5-6 and TRBJ1-2, the CDR3 gives the full variable domain: DAGVTQSPTHLIKTRGQQVTLRCSPKSGHDTVSWYQQALGQGPQFIFQYYEEEERQRGNFPDRFSGHQFPNYSSELNVNALLLGDSALYLCASSFSGQGAGGYTFGSGTRLTVV.

This chain links TRBV6-6 with TRBJ1-4; D possibly corresponds to TRBD1 (6 bases). There are 15 residues in the CDR3. V lost 5 bases and J lost 5, with 15 bases in between. Germline V gene sequence: CDR1 MNHNY, CDR2 SVGAGI (reference sequence). CDR3 sequence (DNA): TGTGCCAGCAGTGCCCCGACAGGACAGAATGAAAAACTGTTTTTT. It specifies CASSAPTGQNEKLFF.

The V gene is TRBV6-1, the J gene TRBJ2-4; D is uncertain. Germline-derived CDR1 and CDR2 are MNHNS and SASEGT. Trimming pared 3 bases from V and 0 bases from J, leaving 6 bases between. The CDR3 runs 14 residues. CDR3 sequence: CASSEQAAKNIQYF. CDR3 bases: TGTGCCAGCAGTGAGCAGGCAGCCAAAAACATTCAGTACTTC.

The chain carries TRBV6-5 and TRBJ1-6; D gene ambiguous. The CDR3 totals 13 residues. V shed 2 bases and J shed 6 bases, with 5 bases lying between them. From germline, CDR1 is MNHEY and CDR2 SVGAGI. This CDR3 reads CASSYGSNSPLHF. The CDR3 DNA sequence: TGTGCCAGCAGTTACGGGAGTAATTCACCCCTCCACTTT.

This clone was seen a few times. This sequence joins TRBV28 and TRBJ2-2, with 11 bases matching TRBD2. Germline CDR1 reads MDHEN; CDR2 reads SYDVKM. CDR3 length equals 22 residues. After removal of 6 bases from V and 0 bases from J, the junction contained 21 bases not matched to a gene. This CDR3 is CASRPWTPYSGRARANTGELFF. The CDR3, as DNA: TGTGCCAGCAGACCCTGGACCCCGTATAGCGGGAGGGCCCGGGCGAACACCGGGGAGCTGTTTTTT.

The genes are TRBV6-5 and TRBJ2-7; tentatively, D is TRBD2 (7 bases). V lost 7 bases, J lost 6 bases, and 13 bases lay in between. Germline V gene lookup returns CDR1 MNHEY and CDR2 SVGAGI. This CDR3 region has 12 residues. The CDR3 loop reads CASTPGGAEQYF. CDR3 nucleotides: TGTGCCAGCACCCCTGGGGGGGCCGAGCAGTACTTC.

V gene TRBV7-3 combines with J gene TRBJ1-1; TRBD1 might be the D (6 bases). Germline CDR1 SGHTA, CDR2 FQGTGA. The CDR3 covers 13 residues. The V end lost 5 bases, the J end lost 4 bases, and 11 bases lay between the germline ends. The CDR3, as DNA: TGTGCCAGCAGCCAGGGGATAGGCACTGAAGCTTTCTTT. This encodes CASSQGIGTEAFF. The full variable domain, its missing parts supplied by reference TRBV7-3 and TRBJ1-1, is GAGVSQTPSNKVTEKGKYVELRCDPISGHTALYWYRQSLGQGPEFLIYFQGTGAADDSGLPNDRFFAVRPEGSVSTLKIQRTERGDSAVYLCASSQGIGTEAFFGQGTRLTVV.

The genes are TRBV28 and TRBJ1-4, with no clear D. The CDR3 length is 13 residues. V gave up 9 bases and J gave up 4 bases, with 12 bases separating them. Germline V gene sequence: CDR1 MDHEN, CDR2 SYDVKM. In DNA form, the CDR3 reads TGTGCCAGTGGGGAGCGGATTAATGAAAAACTGTTTTTT. Residues: CASGERINEKLFF.

The gene calls are TRBV2 and TRBJ2-1; D ambiguous. Looked up from germline, CDR1 is SNHLY and CDR2 is FYNNEI. V was trimmed by 1 base and J by 10 bases, leaving 11 bases between them. CDR3 length: 13 residues. The CDR3 spells CASSEGFVLEQFF. As DNA, the CDR3 is TGTGCCAGCAGTGAAGGTTTTGTATTAGAGCAGTTCTTC.

The chain couples TRBV7-2 to TRBJ1-3; possibly TRBD1 for D (5 bases). Germline CDR1 is SGHTA and CDR2 is FQGNSA. The CDR3 is made up of 14 amino acids. V was trimmed by 4 bases and J by 0 bases, leaving 7 bases between them. The CDR3 region is CASSYRSSGNTIYF. The CDR3 nucleotides read TGTGCCAGCAGCTACAGGAGCTCTGGAAACACCATATATTTT.

This clone was seen once. The chain employs TRBV20-1 and TRBJ1-2; the match to TRBD1 covers 7 bases. Trimming at V came to 3 bases and at J to 3 bases, leaving 4 bases not matched to a gene. Germline loops: CDR1 DFQATT, CDR2 SNEGSKA (reference sequence). The CDR3 is 13 residues long. CDR3 coding DNA: TGCAGTGCTAGTAGGGGGCGCGACTATGGCTACACCTTC. This gives the protein CSASRGRDYGYTF.

This clone turned up a few times. J is TRBJ2-1 and V is TRBV7-3; TRBD2 matches 8 bases. The CDR3 loop spans 14 amino acids. V dropped 5 bases and J dropped 6; count of bases not matched to a gene: 6. Germline assignment: CDR1 SGHTA and CDR2 FQGTGA. CDR3 in amino acids: CASSPGLAVNEQFF. The CDR3, as DNA: TGTGCCAGCAGCCCAGGACTAGCAGTCAATGAGCAGTTCTTC. Drawing the rest from reference TRBV7-3 and TRBJ2-1, the complete variable domain is GAGVSQTPSNKVTEKGKYVELRCDPISGHTALYWYRQSLGQGPEFLIYFQGTGAADDSGLPNDRFFAVRPEGSVSTLKIQRTERGDSAVYLCASSPGLAVNEQFFGPGTRLTVL.

The genes are TRBV18 and TRBJ1-6; D is ambiguous. CDR1 KGHSH and CDR2 LQKENI come from the germline V gene. The CDR3 sequence is 14 residues long. The V and J ends lost 3 bases and 7 bases respectively, with 10 bases between them. The CDR3, as DNA: TGTGCCAGCTCACCGAGCATGAAGAATTCACCCCTCCACTTT. As protein: CASSPSMKNSPLHF.

The V call is TRBV5-6, the J call TRBJ1-2, with 8 bases aligning to TRBD1. The CDR3 is made up of 14 amino acids. V trimming: 7 bases; J trimming: 2 bases; junction bases outside the gene matches: 7. Germline CDR1 and CDR2: SGHDT and YYEEEE. CDR3 bases: TGTGCCAGCTTTGGACAGGGTGAAAACTATGGCTACACCTTC. This sequence encodes CASFGQGENYGYTF. Variable domain in full (rest from reference TRBV5-6 and TRBJ1-2): DAGVTQSPTHLIKTRGQQVTLRCSPKSGHDTVSWYQQALGQGPQFIFQYYEEEERQRGNFPDRFSGHQFPNYSSELNVNALLLGDSALYLCASFGQGENYGYTFGSGTRLTVV.

The gene calls are TRBV9 and TRBJ1-6; perhaps TRBD1 as D (5 bases). This CDR3 contains 14 residues. CDR1 and CDR2 (germline): SGDLS, YYNGEE. Trimming left V 3 bases short and J 7 bases short, with 11 bases between. CDR3 loop: CASSDGTGNSPLHF. CDR3 sequence (DNA): TGTGCCAGCAGCGATGGGACTGGGAATTCACCCCTCCACTTT.

This chain joins TRBV3-1 (or the pseudogene TRBV3-2) and TRBJ1-1, with 8 bases that match TRBD1. The CDR3 is made up of 15 amino acids. Germline CDR1 reads LGHDT; CDR2 reads YNNKEL (reference sequence). Trimming cost V 4 bases and J 4 bases; bases outside gene matches: 8. CDR3 sequence: CASSPGQGWGTEAFF. CDR3 nucleotide sequence: TGTGCCAGCAGCCCCGGACAGGGTTGGGGCACTGAAGCTTTCTTT.

This chain links TRBV27 with TRBJ1-1, with TRBD1 identical over 9 bases. The germline gives CDR1 MNHEY, CDR2 SMNVEV (reference sequence). The CDR3 spans 14 residues. V was pared by 7 bases and J by 1 base, with 4 bases of the junction left unmatched. The CDR3: CASNTGGGNTEAFF. In nucleotides, the CDR3 is TGTGCCAGCAACACAGGGGGCGGGAACACTGAAGCTTTCTTT.

This clone was observed a handful of times. The V and J genes are TRBV5-1 and TRBJ2-2, with D unclear. Germline CDR1 reads SGHRS; CDR2 reads YFSETQ. With 0 bases removed from V and 6 bases from J, the gap between germline ends came to 12 bases. The CDR3 loop spans 15 amino acids. The DNA of the CDR3 is TGCGCCAGCAGCTTGGCCCCGGGTCATGCCGGGGAGCTGTTTTTT. This encodes CASSLAPGHAGELFF. Full variable domain (outside the CDR3, taken from reference TRBV5-1 and TRBJ2-2): KAGVTQTPRYLIKTRGQQVTLSCSPISGHRSVSWYQQTPGQGLQFLFEYFSETQRNKGNFPGRFSGRQFSNSRSEMNVSTLELGDSALYLCASSLAPGHAGELFFGEGSRLTVL.

The rearrangement joins TRBV10-3 to TRBJ2-2; the D gene is possibly TRBD2 (5 bases). The germline V and J ends were trimmed by 8 bases and 6 bases, with 13 bases remaining between them. Germline V gives CDR1 ENHRY, CDR2 SYGVKD. There are 13 residues in the CDR3. The CDR3 reads CAIGSSSPGELFF. The CDR3 coding sequence is TGTGCCATCGGTTCTTCTAGCCCCGGGGAGCTGTTTTTT.

The chain recombines TRBV28 with TRBJ1-2; no clear D. CDR3 length: 12 amino acids. The V and J ends lost 5 bases and 6 bases respectively, with 10 bases between them. Germline V gene lookup returns CDR1 MDHEN and CDR2 SYDVKM. DNA of the CDR3: TGTGCCAGCAGTCCCCTCGTCCATGGCTACACCTTC. It codes for CASSPLVHGYTF.

This clone was found once. The chain couples TRBV9 to TRBJ2-3, with 9 bases aligning to TRBD2. This CDR3 is 17 amino acids long. V lost 3 bases and J lost 0; bases outside the gene matches: 8. Germline V gene data show CDR1 as SGDLS and CDR2 as YYNGEE. The CDR3 loop reads CASSAGLARSSTDTQYF. CDR3 in DNA: TGTGCCAGCAGCGCCGGACTAGCGCGCAGCAGCACAGATACGCAGTATTTT.

This clone has just one count. The chain carries TRBV5-4 and TRBJ2-2; 10 nucleotides align to TRBD2. J gave up 4 bases and V 3 bases, and 6 bases lay outside the gene matches. The CDR3 spans 16 residues. CDR1 is SGHNT and CDR2 is YYREEE in the germline V gene (reference sequence). CDR3 sequence: CASSSLGLAVTGELFF. The CDR3 nucleotides are TGTGCCAGCAGCTCTCTCGGACTAGCGGTCACCGGGGAGCTGTTTTTT.

The chain recombines TRBV15 with TRBJ2-2; TRBD2 matches 8 bases. CDR1 is LNHNV and CDR2 is YYDKDF in the germline V gene (reference sequence). V lost 6 bases, J lost 4 bases, and 4 bases stayed unmatched. The CDR3 runs 14 residues. CDR3 nucleotides: TGTGCCACCAGAAGGACTAGCAGCACCGGGGAGCTGTTTTTT. Translated: CATRRTSSTGELFF.